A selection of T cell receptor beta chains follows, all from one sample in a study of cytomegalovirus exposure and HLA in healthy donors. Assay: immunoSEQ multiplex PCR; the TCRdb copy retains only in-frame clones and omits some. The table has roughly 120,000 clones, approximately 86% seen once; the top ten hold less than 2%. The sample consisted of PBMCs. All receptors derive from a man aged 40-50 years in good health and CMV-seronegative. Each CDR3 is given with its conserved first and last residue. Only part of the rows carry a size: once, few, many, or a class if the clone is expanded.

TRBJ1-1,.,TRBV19,CASKPDRAKAEAFF
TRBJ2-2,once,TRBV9,CASSGTSGVGELFF
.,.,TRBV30,CAWGLVERAYLEQYF
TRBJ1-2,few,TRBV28,CASSPGYQSNYGYTF
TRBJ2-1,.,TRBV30,CAWSVGTGYSEQFF
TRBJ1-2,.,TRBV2,CASSELQGYGYTF
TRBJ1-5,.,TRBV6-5,CASSPPGQGGQPQHF
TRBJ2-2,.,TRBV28,CASSGTEGGFGELFF
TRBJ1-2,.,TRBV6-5,CASKGVAYGYTF
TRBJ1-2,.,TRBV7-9,CASSLGGERGLGYTF
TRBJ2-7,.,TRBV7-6,CASSQGASEQYF
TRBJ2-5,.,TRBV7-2,CASSLGLAGQETQYF
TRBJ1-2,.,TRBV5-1,CASSYGTNPGDGYTF